This entry lists 10 T cell receptor beta chains sequenced from one sample in a study of patients and donors after allogeneic stem cell transplantation. From the RT-PCR reads, TCRdb called clonotypes with MiXCR, one entry per CDR3 protein. The sample has about 160,000 distinct CDR3 sequences, about 24% seen once; the top ten hold 26%. Sequenced material: blood, either unsorted or a sorted T cell fraction (not recorded which). The receptor source for this set is a human donor who was either an allogeneic HSCT recipient or a stem cell or donor lymphocyte infusion donor (not recorded which). It is not recorded whose cells these are; they may come from a transplant donor.

This chain connects TRBV18 to TRBJ2-7; TRBD1 matches at 11 bases. Per germline, CDR1 KGHSH and CDR2 LQKENI. V trimming: 3 bases; J trimming: 5 bases; junction bases outside the gene matches: 6. The CDR3 spans 15 residues. CDR3 protein: CASSPWTGGVNEQYF. In DNA form, the CDR3 reads TGTGCCAGCTCACCGTGGACAGGGGGCGTCAACGAGCAGTACTTC.

In this sample, this clonotype turned up a few times. The DNA of the CDR3 is TGTGCCAGCAGGGATATCGGGACGCCTGGAAACACCATATATTTT. Its protein is CASRDIGTPGNTIYF. This chain uses TRBV6-2 or TRBV6-3 with TRBJ1-3; the D gene is possibly TRBD1 (5 bases). The CDR3 has 15 amino acids. V was clipped by 6 bases and J by 2 bases, with 14 bases between them. Germline-derived CDR1 and CDR2 are MNHEY and SVGEGT.

This clonotype was recorded at least ten times. This chain uses TRBV7-9 with TRBJ1-1, with a tentative D call TRBD1 (5 bases). V lost 8 bases, J lost 3 bases, and 22 bases lay in between. The CDR3 totals 16 residues. Per the germline V gene, CDR1 is SEHNR and CDR2 is FQNEAQ (reference sequence). CDR3 nucleotides: TGTGCCAGCTCCCGGCAGTCACACGGGGGGGACACTGAAGCTTTCTTT. This codes for CASSRQSHGGDTEAFF.

This clonotype was counted ten times or more. This chain uses TRBV20-1 with TRBJ1-1; D remains ambiguous. Germline V gene lookup returns CDR1 DFQATT and CDR2 SNEGSKA (reference sequence). There are 14 residues in the CDR3. V was clipped by 0 bases and J by 1 base, with 9 bases between them. CDR3 nucleotide sequence: TGCAGTGCTAGAGATTCGGACTGGAACACTGAAGCTTTCTTT. Amino acid sequence: CSARDSDWNTEAFF.

J is TRBJ1-2 and V is TRBV12-3 or TRBV12-4; D perhaps matches TRBD1 (6 bases). V was trimmed by 6 bases and J by 4 bases, leaving 15 bases between them. There are 14 residues in the CDR3. The CDR3 coding sequence is TGTGCCAGCAGCCCCAGGGGATCGTTCTATGGCTACACCTTC. It translates to CASSPRGSFYGYTF.

The chain employs TRBV20-1 and TRBJ2-3, with 11 bases aligning to TRBD2. Germline trimming cut 6 bases from V and 6 bases from J; bases unmatched to any gene: 11. Germline V CDR1 and CDR2: DFQATT, SNEGSKA (reference sequence). There are 15 residues in the CDR3. The CDR3 bases are TGCAGTGCCTTCCCCAGACTAGCGGGAACGGATACGCAGTATTTT. It specifies CSAFPRLAGTDTQYF.

This sequence joins TRBV6-6 and TRBJ2-5, with 8 positions matching TRBD2. Germline-derived CDR1 and CDR2 are MNHNY and SVGAGI (reference sequence). V lost 2 bases and J lost 4; bases outside the gene matches: 6. The CDR3 loop spans 15 amino acids. The CDR3 protein is CASSYIAGSGETQYF. In nucleotides, the CDR3 is TGTGCCAGCAGTTACATAGCGGGATCGGGAGAGACCCAGTACTTC.

This clonotype showed up just a few times. The V and J genes are TRBV20-1 and TRBJ1-3, with D unclear. The V and J ends lost 5 bases and 0 bases respectively, with 5 bases between them. The CDR3 runs to 12 residues. From germline, CDR1 is DFQATT and CDR2 SNEGSKA (reference sequence). This CDR3 is CSAAGSGNTIYF. The CDR3, as DNA: TGCAGTGCTGCGGGCTCTGGAAACACCATATATTTT.

Many counts were recorded for this clonotype. The rearrangement joins TRBV12-3 or TRBV12-4 to TRBJ1-2; D remains unclear. This CDR3 has 16 residues. Trimming took 3 bases from V and 2 from J, leaving 16 bases between them. The CDR3: CASSLHWQAFNYGYTF. CDR3 coding DNA: TGTGCCAGCAGTTTGCACTGGCAGGCTTTCAACTATGGCTACACCTTC.

The V and J genes are TRBV21-1 and TRBJ1-2; the tabulated D call, TRBD1, remains unverified against the DNA. TRBV21-1 is termed a pseudogene. This CDR3 has 14 amino acids. The CDR3 DNA sequence: TGTGCCAGCAGCACAGGGGAAGCAGGGTATGGCTACACCTTC. Its translation: CASSTGEAGYGYTF.